This T cell receptor (beta chain) was sequenced for a study of T cell repertoires in cytomegalovirus infection (dated by TCRdb to between 2018 and 2020). Study-wide context: Alongside well-studied HLA-B-restricted epitopes, the peptide stimulations were aimed at recently identified HLA-C-restricted CMV epitopes, whose presentation resists viral immunomodulation. Donor HLA type was relevant to the analysis, as public TCR beta signatures indicated carriage of CMV infection together with the matching HLA type.

Notes on this clonotype: Its antigen is not yet known. Qualities for individual bases were not recorded, and no much larger clone is one base off.

The study at large found these results: In both this cohort and an independent roughly 350-donor cohort, the cumulative frequency of public TCR beta family members distinguished carriers of CMV infection plus the relevant HLA type. The ex vivo response was dominated by HLA-C-restricted CMV-specific TCR beta clonotypes, which also provided the single most frequent clonotype in two of eight donors.

Including the terminal cysteine and phenylalanine, the CDR3 comprises 15 residues. Only the CDR3 region is kept as DNA, spanning 45 bases read in frame from base 1. For CDR1 and CDR2, the germline V gene (reference sequence) lists LNHNV and YYDKDF. Trimming removed 1 base from V and 2 bases from J; the gene matches leave 0 bases unexplained. TCRdb lists the instrument as Illumina HiSeq 1500. TCRdb trimmed public reads at Q25 via fastp, called clones via MiXCR and kept in-frame beta chains. Under each unique CDR3 protein, matching rows form one entry showing the most common genes and DNA. Within this sample are fewer than 650,000 distinct CDR3 sequences, with 35% to 50% of them counted one time only. The ten largest clonotypes hold around 48% of the sample. Per the publication, the treatment or condition label means: in vitro stimulation with specific CMV peptide epitopes to enrich CMV-specific T cells.

The input for sequencing was cultured PBMCs, taken from culture after CMV antigen stimulation. This clonotype was sampled from a human donor in good health (CMV status not recorded). Some clones in this sample may be carry-over from other donors' samples. The chain couples TRBV15 to TRBJ2-7; TRBD2 matches 12 bases in the middle. The encoded CDR3 is CATSRGLAGAYEQYF. In nucleotide form, the sequence is TGTGCCACCAGCAGAGGACTAGCGGGGGCCTACGAGCAGTACTTC.